What follows is one T cell receptor beta chain and its context. The CDR3 covers 14 residues. V dropped 4 bases and J dropped 7; count of bases not matched to a gene: 9. The germline CDR1 and CDR2 sequences are SGHRS and YFSETQ. This sample was taken from a study of blood T cell repertoires in COVID-19. About the research overall: Specimens from acute and convalescent COVID-19 originated in the United States, Italy and Spain. The cDNA or gDNA used as material had been derived from T cells, B-cell-depleted T cells, or PBMCs.

In the original workflow: Reference gene primer amplification gave estimated nucleated cell counts. Method: immunoSEQ multiplex PCR; TCRdb's copy keeps in-frame clones and lacks some. D and trimming were read from the DNA, whereas the V and J calls and clone size are those reported in that table. The sample consists of about 92,000 clones, over 75% of them appearing once. The chain has TRBV5-1 and TRBJ2-7; 9 bases map to TRBD1. The receptor comes from a human donor in a cohort sampled during active COVID-19. Sequencing was carried out using peripheral blood. CDR3 sequence (DNA): TGCGCCAGCAGCACACCGGGACAGGGTGATGAGCAGTACTTC. Translating it yields CASSTPGQGDEQYF.